These T cell receptor beta chains were read from a single sample in a study of cytomegalovirus exposure and HLA in healthy donors. Libraries were prepared by immunoSEQ multiplex PCR; TCRdb keeps only in-frame clonotypes and omits some of them. Here the sample spans roughly 76,000 clones, 94% being singletons. The sequencing input was PBMCs. The receptors here all came from a man aged 18 to 30 in good health and CMV-seropositive. CDR3s include the opening cysteine and the closing phenylalanine or tryptophan. A D gene is named only where the DNA matches it firmly. The size entry is marked missing in some rows and otherwise reads once, few, many or a size class.

V gene	clone size	J gene	D gene	CDR3 protein	CDR3 DNA
TRBV19	NA	TRBJ2-3	TRBD2	CASSPSTSLTWGDTQYF	TGTGCCAGTAGTCCGTCGACTAGCCTTACTTGGGGGGATACGCAGTATTTT
TRBV7-9	NA	TRBJ2-7	TRBD2	CASSIGAGVSSYEQYF	TGTGCCAGCAGCATCGGAGCGGGGGTGAGCTCCTACGAGCAGTACTTC
TRBV11-2	NA	TRBJ1-2	NA	CASSPIIRIQGHYGYTF	TGTGCCAGCAGCCCAATCATTCGAATCCAGGGGCACTATGGCTACACCTTC
TRBV9	NA	TRBJ2-1	TRBD2	CASSTSSGTSGNEQFF	TGTGCCAGCAGCACCTCTTCCGGGACTAGCGGCAATGAGCAGTTCTTC
TRBV28	NA	TRBJ1-5	NA	CASSRYQPQHF	TGTGCCAGCAGTCGGTATCAGCCCCAGCATTTT
TRBV7-9	NA	TRBJ1-1	NA	CASSLGSLMNTEAFF	TGTGCCAGCAGCTTAGGGTCACTGATGAACACTGAAGCTTTCTTT
TRBV18	NA	TRBJ2-1	TRBD2	CASSPKGSGSSAAYNEQFF	TGTGCCAGCTCACCCAAGGGCAGCGGGAGTTCCGCGGCCTACAATGAGCAGTTCTTC
TRBV19	once	TRBJ2-3	TRBD1	CASKDRGTDTQYF	TGTGCCAGTAAAGACAGGGGAACAGATACGCAGTATTTT
TRBV9	NA	TRBJ2-5	NA	CASSVGPGGMREKETQYF	TGTGCCAGCAGCGTAGGACCTGGGGGGATGAGGGAGAAAGAGACCCAGTACTTC
TRBV6-1	NA	TRBJ2-7	TRBD2	CAAGAGVGYEQYF	TGTGCCGCTGGGGCGGGAGTTGGTTACGAGCAGTACTTC
TRBV7-9	NA	TRBJ1-2	TRBD1	CASSSTGTGNGYTF	TGTGCCAGCAGCTCAACCGGGACAGGGAACGGCTACACCTTC
TRBV29-1	NA	TRBJ2-1	TRBD1	CSVPLPGQGVDEQFF	TGCAGCGTTCCTCTGCCGGGACAGGGGGTCGATGAGCAGTTCTTC
TRBV7-3	NA	TRBJ2-1	TRBD2	CASSFGAGEEQFF	TGTGCCAGCAGCTTCGGGGCGGGAGAGGAGCAGTTCTTC
TRBV10-3	once	TRBJ2-1	NA	CAISNRYNEQFF	TGTGCCATCAGTAACAGATACAATGAGCAGTTCTTC
TRBV28	NA	TRBJ1-2	NA	CVSRGLDGYTF	TGTGTAAGCCGGGGTTTGGATGGCTACACCTTC
TRBV9	NA	TRBJ1-1	NA	CASSSQGGTEAFF	TGTGCCAGCAGCTCACAGGGTGGGACTGAAGCTTTCTTT
TRBV10-3	NA	TRBJ2-1	NA	CAPHTRNDEQFF	TGTGCCCCGCATACTAGGAATGATGAGCAGTTCTTC
TRBV19	NA	TRBJ1-2	TRBD1	CASSIGDSIYGYTF	TGTGCCAGTAGTATTGGGGACAGCATATATGGCTACACCTTC
TRBV5-1	NA	TRBJ2-5	TRBD2	CASSLSLAGETQYF	TGCGCCAGCAGCTTGTCATTAGCGGGAGAGACCCAGTACTTC
TRBV5-5	NA	TRBJ2-7	NA	CASSTEDSSYEQYF	TGTGCCAGCAGCACCGAGGACAGTTCCTACGAGCAGTACTTC
TRBV30	NA	TRBJ1-2	NA	CAWTKAGLVWGYTF	TGTGCCTGGACGAAGGCCGGACTAGTGTGGGGCTACACCTTC
TRBV19	once	TRBJ2-7	TRBD1	CASSTTGTGIYEQYF	TGTGCCAGTAGTACCACCGGGACAGGGATCTACGAGCAGTACTTC
TRBV27	NA	TRBJ2-3	TRBD2	CASSLGGTSGWTDTQYF	TGTGCCAGCAGTTTAGGGGGGACTAGCGGGTGGACAGATACGCAGTATTTT
TRBV5-1	NA	TRBJ2-7	TRBD2	CASSLMASGNLYEQYF	TGCGCCAGCAGCTTGATGGCTAGCGGGAACCTCTACGAGCAGTACTTC
TRBV7-7	NA	TRBJ2-5	TRBD2	CASSPRRVAGGETQYF	TGTGCTAGCAGCCCCAGGAGGGTAGCGGGAGGTGAGACCCAGTACTTC
TRBV13	NA	TRBJ1-2	NA	CASSARQEGLYGYTF	TGTGCCAGCAGCGCCCGGCAGGAGGGCCTTTATGGCTACACCTTC
TRBV28	NA	TRBJ2-7	NA	CASSSTQVLTYEQYF	TGTGCCAGCAGCAGTACACAGGTACTTACCTACGAGCAGTACTTC
TRBV11-2	NA	TRBJ1-1	TRBD1	CASSLRSPGTDTEAFF	TGTGCCAGCAGCTTAAGGTCCCCAGGGACAGACACTGAAGCTTTCTTT
TRBV19	NA	TRBJ1-3	NA	CASSPWDTSRGISGNTIYF	TGTGCCAGTAGCCCCTGGGACACCTCCCGGGGCATCTCTGGAAACACCATATATTTT
TRBV11-2	NA	TRBJ1-2	NA	CASSQSTVGAGYTF	TGCGCCAGCAGCCAATCTACAGTAGGGGCAGGCTACACCTTC
TRBV10-1	NA	TRBJ2-1	TRBD2	CASGTTSGSYNEQFF	TGCGCCAGCGGGACGACTAGCGGGTCCTACAATGAGCAGTTCTTC
TRBV4-1	NA	TRBJ2-7	TRBD1	CASSQWTGGIGILEQYF	TGCGCCAGCAGCCAGTGGACAGGGGGCATCGGGATTTTAGAGCAGTACTTC